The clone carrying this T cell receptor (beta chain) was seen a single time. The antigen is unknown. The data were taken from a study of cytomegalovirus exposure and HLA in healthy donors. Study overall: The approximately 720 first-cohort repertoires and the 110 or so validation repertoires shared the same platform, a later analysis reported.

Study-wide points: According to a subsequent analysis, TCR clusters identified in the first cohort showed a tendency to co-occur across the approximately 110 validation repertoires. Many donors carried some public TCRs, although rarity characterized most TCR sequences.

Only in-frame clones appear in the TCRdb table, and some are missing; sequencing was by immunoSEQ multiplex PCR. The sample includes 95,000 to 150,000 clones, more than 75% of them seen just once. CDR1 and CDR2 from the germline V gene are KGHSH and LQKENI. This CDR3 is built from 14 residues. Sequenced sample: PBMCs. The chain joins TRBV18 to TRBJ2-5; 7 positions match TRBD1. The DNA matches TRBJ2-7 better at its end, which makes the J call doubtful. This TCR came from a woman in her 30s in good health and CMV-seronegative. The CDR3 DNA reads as TGTGCCAGCTCAGCCGCAGGGGGTAACTACGAGCAGTACTTC. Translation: CASSAAGGNYEQYF.